The rows below give T cell receptor beta chains drawn from one sample of a study of identical twins. TCRdb analysed the 5' RACE reads with MiXCR anew, one entry per CDR3 protein. The data show hundreds of thousands of distinct CDR3 sequences, over 15% seen once. Another study also made use of these data, one on T cells expressing NK-cell markers.

The sequencing input was PBMCs. The receptors come from a woman younger than 35 in good health. Each CDR3 is given with its conserved first and last residue. Fields, in order: J gene, V gene, D gene, clone size, CDR3 DNA, CDR3 protein. A D gene is named only where the DNA matches it firmly. Clone size is not always given. Where it is, it says once, few, many or a class for expanded clones.

J: TRBJ1-1
V: TRBV5-1
D: .
size: few
DNA: TGCGCCAGCAGCTTGAGACAGGCGGGAGGCACTGAAGCTTTCTTT
CDR3: CASSLRQAGGTEAFF

J: TRBJ1-2
V: TRBV5-1
D: .
size: .
DNA: TGCGCCAGCAGCTTGGATGCTCAAGGCTACACCTTC
CDR3: CASSLDAQGYTF

J: TRBJ1-2
V: TRBV29-1
D: .
size: few
DNA: TGCAGCGTCGCCGGGACACCCTCTAACTATGGCTACACCTTC
CDR3: CSVAGTPSNYGYTF

J: TRBJ2-3
V: TRBV5-1
D: .
size: .
DNA: TGCGCCAGCAGCTTGGCGCTTCACCCTAGCACAGATACGCAGTATTTT
CDR3: CASSLALHPSTDTQYF

J: TRBJ2-1
V: TRBV12-3/TRBV12-4
D: TRBD2
size: .
DNA: TGTGCCAGCAGTTCCCCGGGACTAGATAGTGAGCAGTTCTTC
CDR3: CASSSPGLDSEQFF

J: TRBJ1-3
V: TRBV4-2
D: .
size: few
DNA: TGTGCCAGCAGCCAAGATTCCGGGAGCTACTCTGGAAACACCATATATTTT
CDR3: CASSQDSGSYSGNTIYF

J: TRBJ2-4
V: TRBV12-3/TRBV12-4
D: .
size: .
DNA: TGTGCCAGCAGTGGGGGGCTACAAAACATTCAGTACTTC
CDR3: CASSGGLQNIQYF

J: TRBJ1-4
V: TRBV28
D: .
size: few
DNA: TGTGCCAGCAGCCCCTCCCACGAAAAACTGTTTTTT
CDR3: CASSPSHEKLFF

J: TRBJ1-5
V: TRBV7-2
D: .
size: .
DNA: TGTGCCAGCAGCTCCGGGACGCGGGAAAATCAGCCCCAGCATTTT
CDR3: CASSSGTRENQPQHF

J: TRBJ1-2
V: TRBV10-3
D: TRBD1
size: .
DNA: TGTGCCATCAGCGGACAGGGACACTATGGCTACACCTTC
CDR3: CAISGQGHYGYTF

J: TRBJ2-1
V: TRBV18
D: .
size: .
DNA: TGTGCCAGCTCACCTAAGCGGGAGCAGTTCTTC
CDR3: CASSPKREQFF

J: TRBJ2-7
V: TRBV7-2
D: .
size: .
DNA: TGTGCCAGCAGCTTAGCAGGGACGGATGAGCAGTACTTC
CDR3: CASSLAGTDEQYF

J: TRBJ2-5
V: TRBV7-9
D: TRBD1
size: few
DNA: TGTGCCAGCAGAGGGACAGCAAAAGAGACCCAGTACTTC
CDR3: CASRGTAKETQYF

J: TRBJ2-6
V: TRBV12-3/TRBV12-4
D: .
size: many
DNA: TGTGCCAGCAGTTTGTATGGATCTGGGGCCAACGTCCTGACTTTC
CDR3: CASSLYGSGANVLTF

J: TRBJ1-1
V: TRBV29-1
D: TRBD1
size: .
DNA: TGCAGCGCTGACAGGGCCCTTGAAGCTTTCTTT
CDR3: CSADRALEAFF

J: TRBJ2-7
V: TRBV12-3/TRBV12-4
D: .
size: .
DNA: TGTGCCAGCAGTTTGGAGCTAGTTCCCTACGAGCAGTACTTC
CDR3: CASSLELVPYEQYF

J: TRBJ2-1
V: TRBV7-9
D: .
size: .
DNA: TGTGCCATCCTAACCCGCGCGCGCTTTGAGCAGTTCTTC
CDR3: CAILTRARFEQFF

J: TRBJ2-5
V: TRBV3-1
D: .
size: .
DNA: TGTGCCAGCAGCCACTCCGGGACAAAAAGCGTTAAAGAGACCCAGTACTTC
CDR3: CASSHSGTKSVKETQYF

J: TRBJ2-3
V: TRBV2
D: .
size: few
DNA: TGTGCCAGCAGGGAGGGGGCAGATACGCAGTATTTT
CDR3: CASREGADTQYF

J: TRBJ2-7
V: TRBV28
D: .
size: few
DNA: TGTGCCAGCAATCGCTTACTCTACGAGCAGTACTTC
CDR3: CASNRLLYEQYF

J: TRBJ2-2
V: TRBV24-1
D: .
size: .
DNA: TGTGCCACCAGTGACTTGGTCGCCGGGGAGCTGTTTTTT
CDR3: CATSDLVAGELFF

J: TRBJ2-5
V: TRBV5-1
D: .
size: .
DNA: TGCGCCAGCAGCTTCTTCGGATACCAAGAGACCCAGTACTTC
CDR3: CASSFFGYQETQYF

J: TRBJ1-2
V: TRBV10-2
D: .
size: .
DNA: TGCGCCAGCAGAGAAGGGCGTACGGAAGGCTACACCTTC
CDR3: CASREGRTEGYTF

J: TRBJ2-1
V: TRBV11-2
D: TRBD1
size: .
DNA: TGTGCCAGCAGCTTAGTTCTCGGACAGGGGAGAAATGAGCAGTTCTTC
CDR3: CASSLVLGQGRNEQFF

J: TRBJ2-1
V: TRBV10-3
D: .
size: few
DNA: TGTGCCATCAGTCTGGAGGGCCTGAGGTACAATGAGCAGTTCTTC
CDR3: CAISLEGLRYNEQFF

J: TRBJ1-1
V: TRBV3-1
D: .
size: .
DNA: TGTGCCAGCAGCCAGCAGGTGGGGAACACTGAAGCTTTCTTT
CDR3: CASSQQVGNTEAFF

J: TRBJ2-1
V: TRBV9
D: TRBD2
size: few
DNA: TGTGCCAGCAGCGTAGGACTAGCAACCTACAATGAGCAGTTCTTC
CDR3: CASSVGLATYNEQFF

J: TRBJ2-1
V: TRBV25-1
D: TRBD2
size: many
DNA: TGTGCCAGCAGTGCCCAGCGGGAGGGCTATGAGCAGTTCTTC
CDR3: CASSAQREGYEQFF

J: TRBJ1-1
V: TRBV7-9
D: .
size: few
DNA: TGTGCCAGCACCACTTACTCGGGGAACACTGAAGCTTTCTTT
CDR3: CASTTYSGNTEAFF

J: TRBJ2-7
V: TRBV10-3
D: .
size: many
DNA: TGTGCCATAAAAGGACAAGACTACGAGCAGTACTTC
CDR3: CAIKGQDYEQYF

J: TRBJ2-1
V: TRBV20-1
D: .
size: few
DNA: TGCAGTGCTAGAGCCCCCCCGGGGACTAATGAGCAGTTCTTC
CDR3: CSARAPPGTNEQFF

J: TRBJ2-5
V: TRBV11-2
D: TRBD2
size: .
DNA: TGTGCCAGCAGCCCAGGCCCCCTAGCGGGAGTATATGGAGAGACCCAGTACTTC
CDR3: CASSPGPLAGVYGETQYF

J: TRBJ2-7
V: TRBV20-1
D: .
size: .
DNA: TGCAGTGTGAAACAGAGCTCCTACGAGCAGTACTTC
CDR3: CSVKQSSYEQYF

J: TRBJ2-1
V: TRBV9
D: .
size: few
DNA: TGTGCCAGCAGCGTAGACGGTTCCTACAATGAGCAGTTCTTC
CDR3: CASSVDGSYNEQFF

J: TRBJ1-1
V: TRBV6-1
D: .
size: .
DNA: TGTGCCAGCAGTGAATACGAAGCTTTCTTT
CDR3: CASSEYEAFF

J: TRBJ1-1
V: TRBV30
D: .
size: .
DNA: TGTGCCTGGAGTCTCGGGGTTTGGGGGGACACTGAAGCTTTCTTT
CDR3: CAWSLGVWGDTEAFF

J: TRBJ2-1
V: TRBV10-3
D: .
size: .
DNA: TGTGCCATCGGGGGCTCCTACAATGAGCAGTTCTTC
CDR3: CAIGGSYNEQFF

J: TRBJ2-3
V: TRBV4-3
D: .
size: .
DNA: TGCGCCAGCGGCCAAGCCGTCCAGGCAACTTATACGCAGTATTTT
CDR3: CASGQAVQATYTQYF

J: TRBJ2-7
V: TRBV18
D: TRBD1
size: .
DNA: TGTGCCAGCTCACCCAACAGGGGGCGCCGCTACGAGCAGTACTTC
CDR3: CASSPNRGRRYEQYF

J: TRBJ1-1
V: TRBV6-5
D: .
size: few
DNA: TGTGCCAGCAGTTACTCGTTAGGGACGGCGGAGACTTTCTTT
CDR3: CASSYSLGTAETFF

J: TRBJ2-3
V: TRBV11-2
D: .
size: few
DNA: TGTGCCACCTCAGCCCTAGATACGCAGTATTTT
CDR3: CATSALDTQYF

J: TRBJ2-3
V: TRBV24-1
D: .
size: .
DNA: TGTGCCACCAGTGATTTGCCGAAGGGACACCTTTCTAGCACAGATACGCAGTATTTT
CDR3: CATSDLPKGHLSSTDTQYF

J: TRBJ2-1
V: TRBV18
D: .
size: few
DNA: TGTGCCAGCTCGTTACTTGACCTCTCCTACAATGAGCAGTTCTTC
CDR3: CASSLLDLSYNEQFF

J: TRBJ1-6
V: TRBV7-9
D: .
size: few
DNA: TGTGCCAGCACCTTAGATGGCAGGGCGACTTCAGGGTCACCCCTCCACTTT
CDR3: CASTLDGRATSGSPLHF

J: TRBJ2-5
V: TRBV20-1
D: TRBD2
size: .
DNA: TGCAGTGCTCTACTGGGGGGAGGGCAAGAGACCCAGTACTTC
CDR3: CSALLGGGQETQYF

J: TRBJ2-7
V: TRBV20-1
D: .
size: few
DNA: TGCAGTGCTCCCGGAAAGAGCTCCTACGAGCAGTACTTC
CDR3: CSAPGKSSYEQYF

J: TRBJ2-1
V: TRBV6-1
D: TRBD2
size: .
DNA: TGTGCCAGCAGCTCAGGACTAGCGGGAGATGATGAGCAGTTCTTC
CDR3: CASSSGLAGDDEQFF

J: TRBJ2-5
V: TRBV20-1
D: .
size: few
DNA: TGCAGTGCTATCGGGGCAGGGCTGGAGACCCAGTACTTC
CDR3: CSAIGAGLETQYF